What follows are 32 T cell receptor beta chains derived from one specimen sequenced in a study of blood T cell repertoires in COVID-19. The protocol was immunoSEQ multiplex PCR, while the TCRdb copy is restricted to in-frame clones and leaves out a portion. The top ten hold around 20% of the sample, which has 190,000 or so clones, around 85% seen once. What was sequenced was PBMCs or T cells enriched from blood (not recorded which). The receptors shown here come from a man aged 40-49 years who had recovered from COVID-19.

The chain joins TRBV7-2 to TRBJ2-5; 12 positions agree with TRBD2. The trim removed 1 base at V and 5 bases at J, leaving 5 bases unmatched. This CDR3 spans 16 amino acids. Germline V gene sequence: CDR1 SGHTA, CDR2 FQGNSA. In DNA, the CDR3 is TGTGCCAGCAGCTTAGGGACTAGCGGGACGGGGGAGACCCAGTACTTC. Translation: CASSLGTSGTGETQYF. Together with reference TRBV7-2 and TRBJ2-5, the CDR3 gives the full variable domain: GAGVSQSPSNKVTEKGKDVELRCDPISGHTALYWYRQSLGQGLEFLIYFQGNSAPDKSGLPSDRFSAERTGGSVSTLTIQRTQQEDSAVYLCASSLGTSGTGETQYFGPGTRLLVL.

The chain links TRBV2 to TRBJ2-5, with D possibly matching TRBD1 (6 bases). V gave up 6 bases and J gave up 4 bases, with 15 bases separating them. This CDR3 has 14 amino acids. Germline V lookup: CDR1 SNHLY, CDR2 FYNNEI. The CDR3 sequence is CASRPPTGRETQYF. CDR3 sequence (DNA): TGTGCCAGCAGGCCCCCAACAGGGAGAGAGACCCAGTACTTC.

This rearrangement joins TRBV28 to TRBJ1-1; TRBD1 matches at 8 bases. Germline CDR1 MDHEN, CDR2 SYDVKM. The CDR3 consists of 13 residues. V lost 4 bases, J lost 7 bases, and 5 bases stayed unmatched. This CDR3 is CASSSGQAFEAFF. DNA for the CDR3: TGTGCCAGCAGTTCGGGACAGGCCTTTGAAGCTTTCTTT.

V is TRBV19 and J is TRBJ1-2, with TRBD1 matching 7 bases. The CDR3 has 16 residues. After removal of 5 bases from V and 6 bases from J, the junction contained 15 bases not matched to a gene. CDR1 is LNHDA, CDR2 SQIVND, per germline (reference sequence). CDR3 in amino acids: CASSALGQTLFDGYTF. CDR3 nucleotides: TGTGCCAGTAGTGCTCTGGGACAGACTTTATTCGATGGCTACACCTTC.

The chain recombines TRBV28 with TRBJ2-1; TRBD2 matches at 14 bases. V shed 6 bases and J 0 bases; nucleotides not matched to a gene: 10. Germline V CDR1 and CDR2: MDHEN, SYDVKM. CDR3 length equals 19 residues. The chain's CDR3 is CASRWTSGRFRSSYNEQFF. CDR3 in DNA: TGTGCCAGCAGGTGGACTAGCGGGAGGTTTCGGAGCTCCTACAATGAGCAGTTCTTC.

The rearrangement joins TRBV4-1 to TRBJ1-1, with D uncertain. CDR1 MGHRA and CDR2 YSYEKL come from the germline V gene. V was clipped by 1 base and J by 6 bases, with 6 bases between them. The CDR3 spans 12 residues. DNA for the CDR3: TGCGCCAGCAGCCAAGGGAGGGCTGAAGCTTTCTTT. This translates into CASSQGRAEAFF.

V gene TRBV4-1 combines with J gene TRBJ1-1, with D hard to call. V was shortened by 0 bases and J by 4 bases, with 12 bases between the two germline ends. This CDR3 spans 15 amino acids. From germline, CDR1 is MGHRA and CDR2 YSYEKL. CDR3 bases: TGCGCCAGCAGCCAAGAAGCTCAGGTAGGCACTGAAGCTTTCTTT. Its translation: CASSQEAQVGTEAFF.

The chain has TRBV4-1 and TRBJ2-3, with D perhaps matching TRBD1 (6 bases). The V gene's germline CDR1 is MGHRA and CDR2 YSYEKL. The CDR3 spans 16 residues. With 2 bases removed from V and 2 bases from J, the gap between germline ends came to 14 bases. The CDR3 is CASSQRWGPTTDTQYF. The DNA for the CDR3 is TGCGCCAGCAGCCAAAGATGGGGGCCCACCACAGATACGCAGTATTTT.

V usage is TRBV7-2 and J usage is TRBJ2-1, with D tentatively TRBD2 (5 bases). The CDR3 runs 14 residues. Trimming took off 2 bases at V and 3 bases at J, with 8 bases between the two ends. CDR1 and CDR2 (germline): SGHTA, FQGNSA. This chain's CDR3 is CASSLRGLYNEQFF. The CDR3 DNA reads TGTGCCAGCAGCTTACGAGGACTCTACAATGAGCAGTTCTTC.

A single count supports this clone. J is TRBJ2-7 and V is TRBV27; 9 bases fit TRBD2. This CDR3 has 14 amino acids. Germline CDR1 is MNHEY and CDR2 is SMNVEV (reference sequence). With 3 bases clipped from V and 7 bases from J, the junction kept 7 bases outside the gene matches. In nucleotides, the CDR3 is TGTGCCAGCAGTTTGGGTAGCGGGAGTAGGGAGCAGTACTTC. It specifies CASSLGSGSREQYF.

V is TRBV11-3 and J is TRBJ2-2; 11 nucleotides line up with TRBD2. Looked up from germline, CDR1 is SGHNT and CDR2 is YENEEA. This CDR3 region has 20 residues. Trimming took 3 bases from V and 0 from J; bases not matched to a gene: 12. CDR3 coding DNA: TGTGCCAGCAGCTTTCAAGGTAGCGGGAGGGCACGATCGAACACCGGGGAGCTGTTTTTT. It codes for CASSFQGSGRARSNTGELFF.

The genes are TRBV11-2 and TRBJ2-7; the D gene is possibly TRBD1 (6 bases). Germline assignment: CDR1 SGHAT and CDR2 FQNNGV. V was pared by 1 base and J by 4 bases, with 11 bases between. CDR3 length equals 14 residues. The CDR3 spells CASSLAGVAYEQYF. The CDR3 DNA follows: TGTGCCAGCAGCTTAGCAGGGGTAGCATACGAGCAGTACTTC.

The genes are TRBV28 and TRBJ2-7; maybe TRBD2 (5 bases). Germline assignment: CDR1 MDHEN and CDR2 SYDVKM. Trimming shortened V by 5 bases and J by 7 bases, and 21 bases separated the two germline ends. This CDR3 is 15 amino acids long. As DNA, the CDR3 is TGTGCCAGCAGTCCCTCAGCGGCCCCTACAAAAGAGCAGTACTTC. Its protein is CASSPSAAPTKEQYF.

The V call is TRBV6-5, the J call TRBJ1-6; no definite D call. The CDR3 consists of 15 residues. Germline CDR1 reads MNHEY; CDR2 reads SVGAGI. With 6 bases removed from V and 0 bases from J, the gap between germline ends came to 9 bases. CDR3 bases: TGTGCCAGCAGCGAGCGGAGCTCCTATAATTCACCCCTCCACTTT. It yields the protein CASSERSSYNSPLHF.

V and J are TRBV7-2 and TRBJ2-7; tentative D call: TRBD1 (6 bases). Germline-derived CDR1 and CDR2 are SGHTA and FQGNSA. The ends were cut back, 8 bases at V and 6 bases at J, with 20 bases in the middle. This CDR3 is built from 14 residues. The CDR3 reads CASSVTGTIVEQYF. CDR3 in DNA: TGTGCCAGCTCTGTTACCGGGACAATCGTCGAGCAGTACTTC.

The V gene is TRBV3-1 (or the pseudogene TRBV3-2), the J gene TRBJ1-6; 12 bases fit TRBD1. Germline CDR1 LGHDT, CDR2 YNNKEL (reference sequence). The CDR3 extends over 15 amino acids. V lost 2 bases, J lost 10 bases, and 3 bases stayed unmatched. DNA of the CDR3: TGTGCCAGCAGCCAACCCGGGACAGGGGGCTCACCCCTCCACTTT. Translating it yields CASSQPGTGGSPLHF.

The chain has TRBV6-1 and TRBJ2-7; TRBD1 might be the D (6 bases). The CDR3 is 15 amino acids. Deletions cut 2 bases from V and 4 bases from J, with 15 bases between. In germline, CDR1 is MNHNS, CDR2 SASEGT. DNA of the CDR3: TGTGCCAGCAGTGAAACCTTTGAAGGGGGTTACGAGCAGTACTTC. Its translation: CASSETFEGGYEQYF.

This clone was seen repeatedly, ten times or more. The chain has TRBV15 and TRBJ2-7; 7 positions agree with TRBD2. The trim removed 0 bases at V and 5 bases at J, leaving 10 bases unmatched. The CDR3 has 16 amino acids. Germline CDR1 and CDR2: LNHNV and YYDKDF (reference sequence). The CDR3 region is CATSRDGGGSTNEQYF. In DNA form, the CDR3 reads TGTGCCACCAGCAGAGATGGCGGCGGGAGTACCAACGAGCAGTACTTC.

Written as DNA, the CDR3 is TGTGCCAGCAGTCCAACAGGGGGCGAAGCTTTCTTT. This sequence encodes CASSPTGGEAFF. This rearrangement joins TRBV12-3 or TRBV12-4 to TRBJ1-1; TRBD1 agrees at 9 bases. The CDR3 runs to 12 residues. J was trimmed by 8 bases and V by 5 bases; bases with no gene match: 3.

V gene TRBV7-3 combines with J gene TRBJ2-7; TRBD1 agrees at 9 bases. In germline, CDR1 is SGHTA, CDR2 FQGTGA. The CDR3 totals 13 residues. Trimming cost V 4 bases and J 8 bases; bases outside gene matches: 6. In DNA, the CDR3 is TGTGCCAGCAGCTCCCAGGGACAGGGACAGCAGTACTTC. This encodes CASSSQGQGQQYF.

V is TRBV5-4 and J is TRBJ2-7; 8 bases line up with TRBD2. V trimming: 5 bases; J trimming: 4 bases; junction bases outside the gene matches: 5. Germline V gene sequence: CDR1 SGHNT, CDR2 YYREEE (reference sequence). The CDR3 spans 13 residues. The CDR3 nucleotides are TGTGCCAGCAGAACGGGGGGGACTTACGAGCAGTACTTC. Encoded protein: CASRTGGTYEQYF.

With regard to this clone: One end of the junction is discordant with germline, which a read error may explain. The chain couples TRBV7-7 to TRBJ2-5; D unclear. In germline, CDR1 is SSHAT, CDR2 FNYEAQ (reference sequence). CDR3 length: 13 residues. The DNA of the CDR3 is TGTGCTAGCAGCTTAGCTGGCCCCGAGACCCAGTACTTC. Translated, it gives CASSLAGPETQYF.

V is TRBV2 and J is TRBJ2-1; 13 bases agree with TRBD2. With V trimmed by 6 bases and J by 7 bases, 0 bases remained unmatched. The CDR3 length is 13 residues. CDR1 is SNHLY, CDR2 FYNNEI, per germline. CDR3 coding DNA: TGTGCCAGCAGGGGACTAGCGGGGAATGAGCAGTTCTTC. Protein product: CASRGLAGNEQFF. Full variable domain (missing parts from reference TRBV2 and TRBJ2-1): EPEVTQTPSHQVTQMGQEVILRCVPISNHLYFYWYRQILGQKVEFLVSFYNNEISEKSEIFDDQFSVERPDGSNFTLKIRSTKLEDSAMYFCASRGLAGNEQFFGPGTRLTVL.

This clone was recorded once. J is TRBJ1-1 and V is TRBV7-3; D call uncertain. Per germline, CDR1 SGHTA and CDR2 FQGTGA. The CDR3 spans 13 residues. The V end was cut by 1 base, the J end by 11 bases, with 14 bases between. CDR3 loop: CASSLNDGRVAFF. The CDR3 region has the DNA TGTGCCAGCAGCTTAAATGACGGGCGGGTGGCTTTCTTT.

This clone appeared a single time. The rearrangement uses TRBV6-5 and TRBJ2-1; 7 bases match TRBD2. The CDR3 is 15 amino acids. The J segment lost 6 bases and the V segment lost 7 bases, leaving 12 bases of the junction unmatched. The germline V gene encodes CDR1 MNHEY and CDR2 SVGAGI. CDR3: CASNPRDPGGNEQFF. The CDR3 nucleotides read TGTGCCAGCAACCCCAGGGACCCGGGGGGCAATGAGCAGTTCTTC.

The chain joins TRBV25-1 to TRBJ2-3; 8 bases fit TRBD1. CDR1 MGHDK and CDR2 SYGVNS come from the germline V gene. The CDR3 runs to 15 residues. The ends lost 5 bases at V and 6 bases at J; junction bases unmatched: 10. Here the CDR3 reads CASSTDRGFFDTQYF. As DNA, the CDR3 is TGTGCCAGCAGTACCGACAGGGGTTTCTTCGATACGCAGTATTTT.

V is TRBV30 and J is TRBJ1-4; D might be TRBD1 (6 bases). The CDR3 consists of 13 residues. The V and J ends lost 0 bases and 7 bases respectively, with 9 bases between them. Germline V gene sequence: CDR1 GTSNPN, CDR2 SVGIG (reference sequence). The chain's CDR3 is CAWSVNRAEKLFF. The CDR3, as DNA: TGTGCCTGGAGTGTAAACAGGGCTGAAAAACTGTTTTTT.

In its sample, this clone was seen once. The chain has TRBV28 and TRBJ2-7; TRBD1 aligns across 10 bases. The junction had 7 bases not matched to a gene; V was cut back by 5 bases and J by 9 bases. CDR1 and CDR2 from the germline V gene are MDHEN and SYDVKM. The CDR3 contains 13 residues. The CDR3 protein is CASSMDRGLVQYF. The CDR3 nucleotides read TGTGCCAGCAGTATGGACAGGGGGTTGGTGCAGTACTTC. The entire variable domain, with the rest obtained from reference TRBV28 and TRBJ2-7, is as follows: DVKVTQSSRYLVKRTGEKVFLECVQDMDHENMFWYRQDPGLGLRLIYFSYDVKMKEKGDIPEGYSVSREKKERFSLILESASTNQTSMYLCASSMDRGLVQYFGPGTRLTVT.

The gene calls are TRBV3-1 (or the pseudogene TRBV3-2) and TRBJ1-1; 7 bases align to TRBD1. The CDR3 loop spans 15 amino acids. The germline CDR1 and CDR2 sequences are LGHDT and YNNKEL (reference sequence). Germline trimming cut 4 bases from V and 2 bases from J; bases unmatched to any gene: 7. The CDR3 is CASSPRDRLNTEAFF. CDR3 nucleotide sequence: TGTGCCAGCAGCCCCCGGGACAGATTAAACACTGAAGCTTTCTTT.

The chain has TRBV28 and TRBJ2-2; no firm D call. The CDR3 spans 16 residues. Germline CDR1 MDHEN, CDR2 SYDVKM. The V end lost 3 bases, the J end lost 1 base, and 12 bases lay between the germline ends. The CDR3 loop reads CASSFFGGLNTGELFF. The CDR3 DNA reads as TGTGCCAGCAGTTTTTTTGGCGGATTGAACACCGGGGAGCTGTTTTTT.

This chain links TRBV21-1 with TRBJ1-1; the table's D call of TRBD1 was not tested on the DNA. TRBV21-1 is a documented pseudogene. The CDR3 totals 13 residues. The CDR3: CASSKRGTVEAFF. CDR3 nucleotides: TGTGCCAGCAGCAAAAGGGGGACAGTTGAAGCTTTCTTT.

This clone was seen more than once but under ten times. CDR3 region: CASSFSVNEKLFF. In nucleotides, the CDR3 is TGTGCCAGCAGCTTCTCGGTTAATGAAAAACTGTTTTTT. V usage is TRBV7-2 and J usage is TRBJ1-4; no firm D call. The CDR3 runs 13 residues. V lost 3 bases, J lost 4 bases, and 6 bases lay in between. Germline-derived CDR1 and CDR2 are SGHTA and FQGNSA. The variable domain in full, with the rest retrieved from reference TRBV7-2 and TRBJ1-4, is GAGVSQSPSNKVTEKGKDVELRCDPISGHTALYWYRQSLGQGLEFLIYFQGNSAPDKSGLPSDRFSAERTGGSVSTLTIQRTQQEDSAVYLCASSFSVNEKLFFGSGTQLSVL.